The source of this TCR beta chain is a study of beta chain features in type 1 diabetes. Sequencing targeted expressed TCRB transcripts, as all isolated RNA had been reverse transcribed. The data were produced by immunoSEQ multiplex PCR, yet TCRdb's version contains in-frame clones alone and is incomplete. The table records around 160,000 clones, about 50% of them present only once. General study findings and limits: Although PCR might favor shorter templates, it would do so equally in patients and controls. A cDNA-based sequencing approach could over-represent cells with high TCR expression. The naive, central memory and Treg TCRB repertoires of patients appeared to be more similar to one another than those of healthy donors.

A word on this clone: The antigen is unknown.

On average, the one heparinised blood draw given by each donor was roughly 100 mL. This TCR was recovered from a man aged 18 to 35 in good health. Sequencing input: Tregs from blood.

Here the CDR3 reads CASSLISADTQYF. The CDR3, as DNA: TGTGCCAGCAGCTTGATCTCTGCAGATACGCAGTATTTT. This chain uses TRBV5-4 with TRBJ2-3; D is uncertain. Trimming removed 1 base from V and 4 bases from J, with 7 bases in between. The CDR3 totals 13 residues. Germline V CDR1 and CDR2: SGHNT, YYREEE (reference sequence).